The following is a T cell receptor beta chain sequence with its context. The antigen is unknown. This entry comes from a study of post-analysis software for immune sequencing data. Study-level results: The study found TRBV5-6, TRBV5-1 and TRBV20-1 among 5 or 6 TRBV segments more frequent in patients than controls.

Carried by the TCR beta cDNA libraries were unique molecular identifiers. TCRdb called the PCR reads again in MiXCR, with one record for every CDR3 protein. The repertoire holds roughly 800,000 distinct CDR3 sequences, with roughly 58% as singletons. Germline V CDR1 and CDR2: MGHRA, YSYEKL. The CDR3 extends over 15 amino acids. Trimming took off 1 base at V and 2 bases at J, with 10 bases between the two ends. The receptor comes from a girl between 10 and 17 years old with multiple sclerosis. The chain couples TRBV4-1 to TRBJ2-3; D tentatively fits TRBD1 or TRBD2 (5 bases each). The sample taken for sequencing was blood. CDR3 DNA sequence: TGCGCCAGCAGCCAAGGTGAGGGGCACACAGATACGCAGTATTTT. Protein sequence: CASSQGEGHTDTQYF.